Sequencing of this T cell receptor beta chain was carried out in a study of cytomegalovirus exposure and HLA in healthy donors. V was cut by 8 bases and J by 6 bases, with 11 bases left in between. CDR1 is MNHNS and CDR2 is SASEGT in the germline V gene. The CDR3 is made up of 12 amino acids. Use of 60 Vbeta and 13 Jbeta primers characterized the PCR. Clones were sequenced by immunoSEQ multiplex PCR, and TCRdb holds only the in-frame ones, with some missing. The sample contains around 160,000 clones, around 76% of which appear only once. As to this clone: The antigen is not known.

Study results and limitations: A later analysis linked a missense DCLRE1C variant to TCR beta V- and J-gene trimming. Analyzed later, association rates of TCRs varied across HLA loci, with DRB1 most and HLA-C fewest. An Asian-associated ancestry cluster reportedly showed fewer N-insertions than the roughly 670-donor mean in a later analysis.

Whereas donors were nominally healthy upon sampling, unrecorded immune exposures were probable. The sample was PBMCs. The TCR originated in a woman in her forties in good health and CMV-seronegative. The chain couples TRBV6-1 to TRBJ2-1, with TRBD1 as a possible D gene (6 bases). Here the CDR3 reads CASDRFGNEQFF. The CDR3 coding sequence is TGTGCCAGCGACAGGTTCGGCAATGAGCAGTTCTTC.